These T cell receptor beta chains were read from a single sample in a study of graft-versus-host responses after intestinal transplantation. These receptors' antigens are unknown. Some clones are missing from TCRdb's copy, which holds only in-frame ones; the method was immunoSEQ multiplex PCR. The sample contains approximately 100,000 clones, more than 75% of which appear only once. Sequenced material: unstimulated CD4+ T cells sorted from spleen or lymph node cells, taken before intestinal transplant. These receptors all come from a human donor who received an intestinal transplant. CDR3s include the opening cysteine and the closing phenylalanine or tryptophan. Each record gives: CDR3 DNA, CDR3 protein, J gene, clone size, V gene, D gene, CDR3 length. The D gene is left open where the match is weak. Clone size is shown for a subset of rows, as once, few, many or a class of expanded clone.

CDR3 DNA: TGTGCCAGCAGAGGAGGACTAGCGGGGTTCTACGAGCAGTACTTC
CDR3 protein: CASRGGLAGFYEQYF
J gene: TRBJ2-7
clone size: -
V gene: TRBV6-5
D gene: TRBD2
CDR3 length: 15

CDR3 DNA: TGTGCCAGCAGCCCCGGACAGGGTGATCAGCCCCAGCATTTT
CDR3 protein: CASSPGQGDQPQHF
J gene: TRBJ1-5
clone size: -
V gene: TRBV4-2
D gene: TRBD1
CDR3 length: 14

CDR3 DNA: TGTGCCAGCAGCTTAGCCAGCGGGGGGCGCAATGAGCAGTTCTTC
CDR3 protein: CASSLASGGRNEQFF
J gene: TRBJ2-1
clone size: once
V gene: TRBV7-9
D gene: TRBD2
CDR3 length: 15

CDR3 DNA: TGTGCCAGCAGGGCAGGGAACACCGGGGAGCTGTTTTTT
CDR3 protein: CASRAGNTGELFF
J gene: TRBJ2-2
clone size: -
V gene: TRBV6-1
D gene: -
CDR3 length: 13

CDR3 DNA: TGCGCCAGCAGCTTGGCCGGTCAGTCCTACGAGCAGTACTTC
CDR3 protein: CASSLAGQSYEQYF
J gene: TRBJ2-7
clone size: -
V gene: TRBV5-1
D gene: -
CDR3 length: 14

CDR3 DNA: TGTGCCAGCAGCCAAGATCCGGGACTATTAACAGATACGCAGTATTTT
CDR3 protein: CASSQDPGLLTDTQYF
J gene: TRBJ2-3
clone size: -
V gene: TRBV14
D gene: TRBD2
CDR3 length: 16

CDR3 DNA: TGCAGTGCGCCCGTACTAGATACGCAGTATTTT
CDR3 protein: CSAPVLDTQYF
J gene: TRBJ2-3
clone size: -
V gene: TRBV20-1
D gene: -
CDR3 length: 11

CDR3 DNA: TGTGCCAGCAGCCCACAAGGGGACTCAGACTACGAGCAGTACTTC
CDR3 protein: CASSPQGDSDYEQYF
J gene: TRBJ2-7
clone size: -
V gene: TRBV5-6
D gene: -
CDR3 length: 15

CDR3 DNA: TGTGCCAGCAGTTACATGACAATTGACACCGGGGAGCTGTTTTTT
CDR3 protein: CASSYMTIDTGELFF
J gene: TRBJ2-2
clone size: -
V gene: TRBV6-5
D gene: -
CDR3 length: 15

CDR3 DNA: TGTGCCAGCACATTGCGGGGCGATTCCTACAAGCAGTACTTC
CDR3 protein: CASTLRGDSYKQYF
J gene: TRBJ2-7
clone size: -
V gene: TRBV6-1
D gene: -
CDR3 length: 14

CDR3 DNA: TGCGCCAGCAGCCACCCGGACAGGAACTATGGCTACACCTTC
CDR3 protein: CASSHPDRNYGYTF
J gene: TRBJ1-2
clone size: -
V gene: TRBV4-1
D gene: TRBD1
CDR3 length: 14

CDR3 DNA: TGCGCCAGCAGCTCAGAGGCCTCTGGAAACACCATATATTTT
CDR3 protein: CASSSEASGNTIYF
J gene: TRBJ1-3
clone size: -
V gene: TRBV5-1
D gene: -
CDR3 length: 14

CDR3 DNA: TGTGCCAGCAGAGGGGGCTGGTATGGGGCGAACACCGGGGAGCTGTTTTTT
CDR3 protein: CASRGGWYGANTGELFF
J gene: TRBJ2-2
clone size: -
V gene: TRBV28
D gene: TRBD1
CDR3 length: 17

CDR3 DNA: TGTGCCAGTAGTATCCGGACTAGCGGGCTCATTAACAATGAGCAGTTCTTC
CDR3 protein: CASSIRTSGLINNEQFF
J gene: TRBJ2-1
clone size: -
V gene: TRBV19
D gene: TRBD2
CDR3 length: 17

CDR3 DNA: TGTGCCAGCAGAGTAATAGGGAGGGGCTTTGGGGAGCTGTTTTTT
CDR3 protein: CASRVIGRGFGELFF
J gene: TRBJ2-2
clone size: once
V gene: TRBV11-2
D gene: TRBD2
CDR3 length: 15

CDR3 DNA: TGTGCCAGCACAGCGGAGCGCTCCTACAATGAGCAGTTCTTC
CDR3 protein: CASTAERSYNEQFF
J gene: TRBJ2-1
clone size: -
V gene: TRBV27
D gene: -
CDR3 length: 14

CDR3 DNA: TGTGCCAGCAGCAGACCTCCCCGCTACGAGCAGTACTTC
CDR3 protein: CASSRPPRYEQYF
J gene: TRBJ2-7
clone size: -
V gene: TRBV7-2
D gene: -
CDR3 length: 13

CDR3 DNA: TGTGCCAGCAGCTTGGCGGGGGCGGAGACCCAGTACTTC
CDR3 protein: CASSLAGAETQYF
J gene: TRBJ2-5
clone size: -
V gene: TRBV5-4
D gene: -
CDR3 length: 13

CDR3 DNA: TGCGCCAGCAGCTTGGCCGGGACTAAAGAGACCCAGTACTTC
CDR3 protein: CASSLAGTKETQYF
J gene: TRBJ2-5
clone size: -
V gene: TRBV5-1
D gene: TRBD2
CDR3 length: 14

CDR3 DNA: TGTGCCAGCAGTTCCGGACAGGGAGATGGTGGCTACACCTTC
CDR3 protein: CASSSGQGDGGYTF
J gene: TRBJ1-2
clone size: -
V gene: TRBV6-5
D gene: TRBD1
CDR3 length: 14

CDR3 DNA: TGTGCCAGCAGCTTAGCGGGAGAGGTGGACGAGCAGTACTTC
CDR3 protein: CASSLAGEVDEQYF
J gene: TRBJ2-7
clone size: once
V gene: TRBV7-9
D gene: -
CDR3 length: 14

CDR3 DNA: TGTGCCAGCAGTACAGCTTACGAGCAGTACTTC
CDR3 protein: CASSTAYEQYF
J gene: TRBJ2-7
clone size: -
V gene: TRBV2
D gene: -
CDR3 length: 11

CDR3 DNA: TGCAGCGTTGCCCGGGGACTAGCGGGGCACAATGAGCAGTTCTTC
CDR3 protein: CSVARGLAGHNEQFF
J gene: TRBJ2-1
clone size: once
V gene: TRBV29-1
D gene: TRBD2
CDR3 length: 15

CDR3 DNA: TGTGCCAGCAGTTACCCCGGAGGGACTGCAGATACGCAGTATTTT
CDR3 protein: CASSYPGGTADTQYF
J gene: TRBJ2-3
clone size: -
V gene: TRBV6-6
D gene: -
CDR3 length: 15

CDR3 DNA: TGTGCCAGCAGTGGGGACAGGGTGGGTGAAAAACTGTTTTTT
CDR3 protein: CASSGDRVGEKLFF
J gene: TRBJ1-4
clone size: -
V gene: TRBV6-1
D gene: TRBD1
CDR3 length: 14

CDR3 DNA: TGCGCCAGCAGCCATCCCCAACCCACGGGTACGCAGTATTTT
CDR3 protein: CASSHPQPTGTQYF
J gene: TRBJ2-3
clone size: -
V gene: TRBV4-1
D gene: -
CDR3 length: 14

CDR3 DNA: TGTGCCAGCCGAGCGGGATTTGGCAATGAGCAGTTCTTC
CDR3 protein: CASRAGFGNEQFF
J gene: TRBJ2-1
clone size: -
V gene: TRBV2
D gene: TRBD2
CDR3 length: 13